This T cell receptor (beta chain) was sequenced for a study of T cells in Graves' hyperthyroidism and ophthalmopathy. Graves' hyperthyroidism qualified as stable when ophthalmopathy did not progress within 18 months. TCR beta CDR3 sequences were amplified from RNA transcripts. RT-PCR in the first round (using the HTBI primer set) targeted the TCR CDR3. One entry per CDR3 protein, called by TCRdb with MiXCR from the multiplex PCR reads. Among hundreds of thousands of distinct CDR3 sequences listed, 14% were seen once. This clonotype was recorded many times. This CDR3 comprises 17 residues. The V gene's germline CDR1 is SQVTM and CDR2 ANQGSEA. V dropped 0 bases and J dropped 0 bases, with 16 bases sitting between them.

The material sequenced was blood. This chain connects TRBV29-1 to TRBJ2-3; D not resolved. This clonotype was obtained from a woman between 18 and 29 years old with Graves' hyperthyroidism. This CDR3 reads CSVEDWQSPSSTDTQYF. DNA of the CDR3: TGCAGCGTTGAAGATTGGCAGAGCCCATCTAGCACAGATACGCAGTATTTT.